This T cell receptor beta chain is drawn from a study of HIV-infected patients and healthy controls (dated by TCRdb to the mid-2010s). About the investigation overall: After three months of therapy, CD4 counts in about 85% of the 16 patients increased to a modest but significant degree while remaining below normal ranges. No consistent shift in CD8 counts was seen during early therapy, whereas a slight rise was seen in the CD4:CD8 ratio. Viral load fell below detection in about 75% of the 16 patients by the second bleed and in all patients following a further year of therapy. Patients lacked overall T-cell lymphocytopenia, and total CDR3 counts per chain did not differ significantly from controls. Whether deep TCR repertoire sequencing of small blood samples from HIV patients could capture immune perturbation and reconstitution was tested in the study. What the study reported, not specific to this receptor: Compared with untreated HIV+ repertoires, healthy control repertoires had roughly threefold more distinct CDR3s and a higher Shannon diversity. Compared with controls, HIV-infected patients showed significantly different mean usage of eight alpha and eight beta V genes. In size-matched repertoire data, the apparent post-therapy recovery of the Gini index in HIV-infected patients was not replicated. The use of whole blood limited sequencing depth and precluded separation of the dynamics of distinct T-cell subpopulations. Processing was restricted to sixteen HIV-infected individuals, which the authors judged to be a major constraint on the generalizability of the findings. The pairing of alpha and beta chains was not determined in the samples. Donor HLA types were not determined in the study. Oligoclonality may be reflected in the significantly higher mean Gini indices of HIV-infected repertoires compared with controls. Rare events from HIV-infected data received too much weight under size-matching, and comparisons were complicated by unequal numbers of distinct sequences between patients and controls. The study cohorts differed slightly in age and sex profile, but those differences did not account for the observed differences in diversity. More CDR3s were shared between individuals among healthy controls than among HIV+ patients, as measured by Jaccard index and by the count of highly shared sequences. MAIT cell alpha-chain CDR3s were present at high frequency in healthy controls but severely depleted in HIV+ repertoires. Most CMV-associated CDR3s became more frequent during therapy, although their change was not significant, whereas HIV-associated CDR3s showed a significant decrease in frequency.

This clonotype appeared many times. Its antigen is currently not known. Base quality data are lacking; no much larger clone is found one base away. CDR1 SEHNR and CDR2 FQNEAQ were looked up in the germline V gene (reference sequence). CDR3 length: 13 amino acids, cysteine to phenylalanine. The retained sequence is limited to the CDR3, 39 bases, with the frame set at the first base. Between the V and J ends, shortened by 3 bases and 8 bases respectively, the junction contains 10 bases. SuperScript III was used to reverse transcribe 500 ng RNA with primers targeting the alpha and beta constant regions. Separate alpha and beta chain libraries were generated by chain-specific third strand synthesis with multiplexing indices. In the protocol, all rearrangements within a chain were amplified with a single primer pair so that primer bias was avoided, and molecular barcodes were added to each cDNA molecule. The SP2 sequencing primer site and a random hexamer were carried on a 5' RACE adapter, to which purified cDNA was joined by T4 RNA Ligase 1. The authors primed second strand synthesis from the SP2 site with Phusion polymerase and used slow temperature ramps to favor optimal annealing. Two random hexamer sequences, both added before amplification and joined together, made up the 12-nucleotide barcode of each molecule. A short first PCR added P5 and P7 adapter elements plus a second index, followed by an approximately 24-cycle amplification PCR with P5s and P7 primers. Libraries received about 30 PCR cycles in total, were quantified on a Qubit, sized on a Bioanalyzer, and diluted to roughly 4 nM. Sequencing of the normalized libraries was done on an Illumina MiSeq using 2 x 250 paired-end kits. Into 10 ul Tris-Cl, the reverse transcription reactions were eluted following cleanup on MinElute columns. The adapter ligations were run for roughly 25 hours at 16 degrees C, and AMPure XP beads at a 1:1 ratio were afterwards used to clean them. Per the authors' processing: Demultiplexed FASTQ files were processed with a modified Decombinator that output V, J, insert and barcode information. Sequences sharing a barcode but differing from the dominant sequence were discarded as errors, and barcodes clustered at Levenshtein distance 3 were counted to estimate original cDNA molecules. For downstream analyses, the R packages ineq, vegan, igraph and RCytoscape were used, along with IMGT nomenclature and CDR3 definitions. The authors computed V gene usage over distinct sequences and counted each TCR a single time to avoid skew from clonal expansion. Unique CDR3 amino acid sequences within a donor were connected in similarity networks whenever two sequences differed by a single Levenshtein edit. The authors compiled published HIV-specific CDR3s (more than 90 alpha, several hundred beta) and CMV-specific CDR3s (approximately 13 alpha, a few hundred beta) and searched for them in the repertoires. It was shown by random subsampling to size-matched repertoires that the decreased diversity of patients was not caused by their lower sequence numbers. The public reads were quality trimmed at Q25 with fastp and then assembled into clones with MiXCR by TCRdb, keeping productive beta chains. Rows are unified per CDR3 protein, each entry keeping the most common DNA and genes. TCRdb, not the authors, supplied the V and J calls. In all, the sample holds about 9,600 distinct CDR3 sequences, and over 4.5% of those were seen once. The leading ten clones occupy more than 14% of the sample.

Whole blood was used without cell fractionation, so all unsorted peripheral T cells were reflected in the repertoire. For RNA extraction, 2 to 2.5 ml of peripheral blood was collected into Tempus tubes. HIV-infected adults who had not yet received antiretroviral therapy and were about to begin treatment were enrolled, with the first sixteen eligible patients processed. Patients were deemed ineligible for enrollment if they had febrile or AIDS-related illness, tumors, hepatitis B or C coinfection, immunomodulatory therapy, recent vaccination or treatment interruptions. Residual genomic DNA was removed with the TURBO-DNase kit and globin mRNA was depleted with GLOBINclear. Pretreatment blood from HIV-infected patients was collected just before antiretroviral therapy was started.

Recombination connected TRBV7-9 to TRBJ1-4; the D gene is not confidently resolved. The source is an adult with HIV infection. The material was blood, obtained before antiretroviral therapy. The CDR3 loop reads CASSFGEREKLFF. Read as DNA, the sequence is TGTGCCAGCAGCTTTGGGGAGAGAGAAAAACTGTTTTTT.